This T cell receptor (beta chain) was recovered during a study of shared clonotypes between healthy human individuals (dated by TCRdb to about 2020). Notes on the research overall: The cohort comprised a couple of women and three men aged 18 to 49 years. For each donor, three plates each were used for CD4 naive and CD4 memory, two plates were used for CD8 naive, and one plate was used for CD8 memory. To estimate repertoire size and how much clonotypes are shared between individuals, the study performed deep sequencing of blood TCR repertoires from five healthy adults. To increase sequencing depth and limit assay-specific biases, TCR repertoire library preparation and sequencing were carried out by different laboratories using diverse techniques. Per donor, leukapheresis produced somewhere between about 0.94 and 9.5 billion PBMCs. Points the paper makes about the study in general: Higher generation probabilities were observed for clonotypes shared by all four sorted-subset donors than for non-shared clonotypes. Naive subsets generally had larger estimated clonotype richness than memory subsets did. Across four donors, 5% to 6% of naive CD4, roughly 3.3% of naive CD8, 2.3% of memory CD4, and over 0.35% of memory CD8 clonotypes were shared. Sampling was restricted to blood, and TCR repertoires in tissues likely differ from the TCR repertoires found in blood. Based on pairwise subsampling, the degree of clonotype sharing among donors was expected to be affected by sequencing depth. Incomplete sequencing was indicated by rarefaction of sorted-subset datasets, despite the large sequencing depth. The small number of donors limited the genetic and exposure-history diversity represented.

The donors were healthy, HIV-negative adults with no recently reported acute infections or vaccinations. All donors were Caucasian adults living in Nashville, Tennessee, USA. CD4+ T cells were enriched by magnetic negative selection, after which naive cells were positively selected on CD45RA and the negative fraction was taken as the memory subset. Blood was obtained by leukapheresis, after which PBMCs were separated by Ficoll-Histopaque density gradient centrifugation and cryopreserved in liquid nitrogen vapor phase. Analytical flow cytometry was used to check the purity and quantity of every magnetically sorted T cell population. From each sorted fraction, genomic DNA was isolated and quantified by UV absorbance on a Nanodrop 2000c. From its cysteine to its phenylalanine, the CDR3 spans 12 amino acids. Only the CDR3 DNA is retained, 36 bases long and in frame from the first base. CDR1 and CDR2 are read off the germline V gene as SGHDN and FVKESK. V is clipped by 4 bases and J by 13 bases, and the sequence between their germline boundaries is 14 bases long.

Using the deep immunoSEQ assay, TCR CDR3 regions were amplified from genomic DNA by multiplex PCR. Extracted genomic DNA from each cell subset was distributed evenly across all wells of several immunoSEQ 96-well plates, and each plate was treated as a replicate. For sorted subsets, approximately 200 ng of genomic DNA, equivalent to about 30,000 T cell genomes, went into each replicate PCR. Purified libraries were measured with a Qubit 3.0 fluorometer, size-checked on a Bioanalyzer 2100, and measured again with the KAPA Library Quantification kit. Every immunoSEQ 96-well plate was sequenced on a separate single-read 150-cycle Illumina NextSeq 550 flow cell. As for how the authors treated the data: Because the immunoSEQ output held only junctional sequences and lacked quality scores, the filtering could not match the filtering applied to full-length reads. Sequences were annotated with PyIR, a Python wrapper for IgBLAST v1.9, using IMGT germline references to assign V/J genes and CDR3. Reads were filtered out if the reads had weak V/J assignments (E-value above 1e-6), no CDR3, stop codons, out-of-frame junctions, or ambiguous translated residues. V3J clonotypes were defined as sequences sharing the same inferred V gene, J gene, and CDR3 amino acid sequence. Percentage overlap between repertoires was computed as shared unique clonotypes divided by the size of the smaller repertoire. Repertoire richness was assessed with RTK rarefaction, the Chao1 estimator, and Recon v2.1 estimates of unobserved clonotypes. OLGA was used to compute generation probabilities for all TCRbeta clonotypes that the gDNA method yielded from four donors. The table was pulled from immuneACCESS by TCRdb, which kept in-frame rearrangements only. Such tables lose some clones; where checked, under half of the loss comes from unresolved V genes, and the rest has no known cause. V and J calls and clone size come straight from that table; D and trimming were deduced from the DNA. This sample comprises more than 1.2 million clones, less than 99% of them detected only once. The ten largest make up approximately 0.38% of the sample.

About this clone itself: This receptor's antigen is unknown. Base qualities are not at hand, and no much larger clone is one base apart.

The source of this sequence is a man under 40 in good health. The sequencing input was naive CD4+ T cells sorted from blood. The label giving this sample's cell subset or site can be read as: CD45RA+ positively selected. The chain is made from TRBV14 and TRBJ2-1, with the D gene too uncertain to name. The nucleotide sequence reads as follows: TGTGCCAGCAGCCCGTCGGGCCGCCTTCAGTTCTTC. Its protein product is CASSPSGRLQFF.